Each of the 9 T cell receptor beta chains below was sequenced from the same sample in a study of blood T cell repertoires in COVID-19. TCRdb's table, derived via immunoSEQ multiplex PCR, lists solely in-frame clones and lacks some. The sample contains about 270,000 clones, 70% to 85% of which appear only once. Sequencing was performed on peripheral blood. The receptors were sampled from a human donor with COVID-19, enrolled during active disease. The donor label of this sample is uncertain.

The chain couples TRBV6-5 to TRBJ1-2; D not certain. The V gene lost 6 bases and the J gene lost 0 bases, with 11 bases spanning the gap. CDR3 length equals 14 residues. From germline, CDR1 is MNHEY and CDR2 SVGAGI. The CDR3 bases are TGTGCCAGCAGGCGACAAATAGCTAACTATGGCTACACCTTC. It is translated as CASRRQIANYGYTF.

This rearrangement joins TRBV9 to TRBJ2-1, with TRBD2 as a possible D gene (6 bases). The CDR3 covers 13 residues. Germline V gene data show CDR1 as SGDLS and CDR2 as YYNGEE. Trimming left V 4 bases short and J 4 bases short, with 9 bases between. The CDR3 region has the DNA TGTGCCAGCAGCCCGGGACTGTACAATGAGCAGTTCTTC. Protein: CASSPGLYNEQFF.

V is TRBV9 and J is TRBJ2-1, with D perhaps matching TRBD1 (5 bases). The CDR3 is 13 amino acids. V lost 6 bases and J 4 bases, leaving 11 bases between the germline ends. Germline lookup yields CDR1 SGDLS and CDR2 YYNGEE. This chain's CDR3 is CASTMTDYNEQFF. The CDR3 DNA is TGTGCCAGCACCATGACAGATTACAATGAGCAGTTCTTC.

This rearrangement joins TRBV6-5 to TRBJ2-7; 10 positions agree with TRBD1. This CDR3 spans 15 amino acids. Germline CDR1 and CDR2: MNHEY and SVGAGI. Trimming took 5 bases from V and 3 from J; bases not matched to a gene: 7. The CDR3 DNA reads TGTGCCAGCAGTAACCGGGACAGGGGAGGCTACGAGCAGTACTTC. This translates into CASSNRDRGGYEQYF.

The V call is TRBV10-3, the J call TRBJ1-5, with D perhaps TRBD1 (5 bases). The CDR3 extends over 13 amino acids. CDR1 and CDR2 (germline): ENHRY, SYGVKD. Trimming removed 6 bases at V and 5 bases at J, with 11 bases between. The CDR3 nucleotides read TGTGCCATCAGGGACATACCCGATCAGCCCCAGCATTTT. Protein sequence: CAIRDIPDQPQHF.

This clone was recorded a few times. The chain links TRBV9 to TRBJ2-3, with 7 bases lining up with TRBD1. V shed 4 bases and J 2 bases; nucleotides not matched to a gene: 4. The CDR3 sequence is 14 residues long. Germline CDR1 is SGDLS and CDR2 is YYNGEE. The DNA of the CDR3 is TGTGCCAGCAGCCTCGACAGGGTCACAGATACGCAGTATTTT. Amino acid sequence: CASSLDRVTDTQYF.

This clone was counted a few times. This chain joins TRBV29-1 and TRBJ1-3; a possible D gene is TRBD1 (6 bases). The CDR3 runs 15 residues. Germline CDR1 reads SQVTM; CDR2 reads ANQGSEA. V gave up 5 bases and J gave up 4 bases, with 18 bases separating them. In DNA form, the CDR3 reads TGCAGCGTTCGTAACGTGGGGGCAGAGGGAAACACCATATATTTT. Protein product: CSVRNVGAEGNTIYF.

The chain recombines TRBV30 with TRBJ1-4, with TRBD1 identical over 7 bases. Germline V CDR1 and CDR2: GTSNPN, SVGIG (reference sequence). J was trimmed by 8 bases and V by 0 bases; bases with no gene match: 6. The CDR3 totals 14 residues. This CDR3 reads CAWSVLQGEEKLFF. As DNA, the CDR3 is TGTGCCTGGAGTGTACTGCAGGGGGAGGAAAAACTGTTTTTT.

The gene calls are TRBV29-1 and TRBJ1-1; 8 bases are shared with TRBD1. V dropped 5 bases and J dropped 3; count of bases not matched to a gene: 8. In germline, CDR1 is SQVTM, CDR2 ANQGSEA. CDR3 length: 14 amino acids. Here the CDR3 reads CSVHTQGGYTEAFF. CDR3 DNA sequence: TGCAGCGTTCACACACAGGGGGGGTACACTGAAGCTTTCTTT.